A selection of T cell receptor beta chains follows, all from one sample in a study of regulatory T cells in long-lasting Graves disease. A single record per CDR3 protein comes from TCRdb applying MiXCR to the multiplex PCR reads. The table shows some 450,000 distinct CDR3 sequences, with roughly a quarter occurring only once. Source: peripheral blood mononuclear cells (PBMCs), taken when the disease was refractory, from a patient treated with antithyroid drugs. Every receptor here comes from a female donor with Graves disease. The CDR3 runs from the conserved cysteine through the conserved F or W. The D gene is left open where the match is weak. Clone size is given for some rows only: seen once, a few or many times, or a class if the clone is expanded.

v_gene	d_gene	abundance	j_gene	CDR3nt	CDR3aa
TRBV14	.	.	TRBJ1-4	TGTGCCAGCAGCCAAGGCGACAGACTTTGGGAAAAACTGTTTTTT	CASSQGDRLWEKLFF
TRBV7-2	.	many	TRBJ1-1	TGTGCCAGCAGCTTATCCGGGACGATGAACACTGAAGCTTTCTTT	CASSLSGTMNTEAFF
TRBV27	.	.	TRBJ2-7	TGTGCCAGCAGTTTATTCGGAACGGCAGAGGAGCAGTACTTC	CASSLFGTAEEQYF
TRBV19	.	few	TRBJ2-7	TGTGCCAGTAGTATAGAACCAGCAACCGAGCAGTACTTC	CASSIEPATEQYF
TRBV19	.	few	TRBJ2-4	TGTGCCAGTAAACAGGCTTCGGACATTCAGTACTTC	CASKQASDIQYF
TRBV7-2	.	many	TRBJ2-5	TGTGCCAGCAGCCGCGCGATACGCGGCCAAGAGACCCAGTACTTC	CASSRAIRGQETQYF
TRBV28	.	few	TRBJ2-2	TGTGCCAGCAGTTTGGTCATCAACGGGAACACCGGGGAGCTGTTTTTT	CASSLVINGNTGELFF
TRBV2	.	many	TRBJ2-7	TGTGCCAGCAATCTCGGGAATTCCGAGCAGTACTTC	CASNLGNSEQYF
TRBV12-3/TRBV12-4	TRBD1	many	TRBJ2-6	TGTGCCAGCAGCTACAGGGGGCGAGGGGCCAACGTCCTGACTTTC	CASSYRGRGANVLTF
TRBV27	TRBD2	.	TRBJ2-7	TGTGCCAGTCAGACTAGCGGGAGCTACGAGCAGTACTTC	CASQTSGSYEQYF
TRBV27	.	few	TRBJ2-1	TGTGCCAGCAGTCCCACGGGGTTTGCGACGAGCTCCTACAATGAGCAGTTCTTC	CASSPTGFATSSYNEQFF
TRBV20-1	.	few	TRBJ2-7	TGCAGTGCTAGCAACAGAAACTACGAGCAGTACTTC	CSASNRNYEQYF
TRBV28	TRBD1	few	TRBJ2-5	TGTGCCAGCAGTTTGGGGACAGGGGTGGAAGAGACCCAGTACTTC	CASSLGTGVEETQYF
TRBV28	.	many	TRBJ1-5	TGTGCCAGCAGCCTGGGGAGGGCTGGGGTTAGCAATCAGCCCCAGCATTTT	CASSLGRAGVSNQPQHF
TRBV6-4	.	.	TRBJ1-1	TGTGCCAGCAGCCCGGACTCGAACACTGAAGCTTTCTTT	CASSPDSNTEAFF
TRBV19	.	.	TRBJ2-5	TGTGCCAGTAGTGCGGCGAGTCCCCAAGAGACCCAGTACTTC	CASSAASPQETQYF
TRBV6-1	TRBD1	few	TRBJ2-7	TGTGCCAGCAGTCAGATTCAGGGGGCCAACGAGCAGTACTTC	CASSQIQGANEQYF
TRBV20-1	.	.	TRBJ1-2	TGCAGTGCTAGCCGCGGGGACTATGGCTACACCTTC	CSASRGDYGYTF
TRBV29-1	TRBD2	many	TRBJ2-7	TGCAGCGTCCGCGGGACTAGCGGGAGGTGGTTCTCCTACGAGCAGTACTTC	CSVRGTSGRWFSYEQYF
TRBV2	TRBD1	many	TRBJ1-2	TGTGCCAGCAGTGGGTCGGGACAGGAGACAAACTATGGCTACACCTTC	CASSGSGQETNYGYTF
TRBV3-1	.	few	TRBJ1-1	TGTGCCAGCAGCCATAGCTCTAACACTGAAGCTTTCTTT	CASSHSSNTEAFF
TRBV7-8	.	.	TRBJ1-5	TGTGCCAGCAGCCCTAGGGAGTTGAGCAATCAGCCCCAGCATTTT	CASSPRELSNQPQHF
TRBV20-1	.	.	TRBJ1-1	TGCAGTGCCCCGGTTTTAGGCCCCACTGAAGCTTTCTTT	CSAPVLGPTEAFF
TRBV9	TRBD1	few	TRBJ1-2	TGTGCCAGCAGCGTAGGACAGGGTAGCTATGGCTACACCTTC	CASSVGQGSYGYTF
TRBV6-2/TRBV6-3	TRBD2	few	TRBJ2-7	TGTGCCAGCAGTTACTCTGGCGGGAGGACTAACGAGCAGTACTTC	CASSYSGGRTNEQYF
TRBV28	.	many	TRBJ1-4	TGTGCCAGCGGGTCACTCCGTTCCCTTGGGGAAAAACTGTTTTTT	CASGSLRSLGEKLFF
TRBV19	.	few	TRBJ1-6	TGTGCCAGTAGTATCGGGACCCAGGGGTATTCACCCCTCCACTTT	CASSIGTQGYSPLHF